The next 24 T cell receptor beta chains were all read from a single sample in a study of blood T cell repertoires in COVID-19. Here immunoSEQ multiplex PCR was the method, and the copy in TCRdb shows in-frame clones only, minus some. Of around 46,000 clones detected, more than 75% appear once; the ten largest clones hold more than 2%. Sequenced input: peripheral blood. Receptors originate from a woman of 80 years or more with COVID-19, enrolled during active disease.

The CDR3, as DNA: TGTGCCATCAGTTTAACCGGGAAAGACGAAGCTTTCTTT. As protein: CAISLTGKDEAFF. This chain uses TRBV10-3 with TRBJ1-1; D ambiguous. Germline CDR1 ENHRY, CDR2 SYGVKD. CDR3 length equals 13 residues. Trimming pared 5 bases from V and 8 bases from J, leaving 15 bases between.

The V call is TRBV7-3, the J call TRBJ2-2, with 10 nucleotides matching TRBD2. The CDR3 loop spans 17 amino acids. Germline V gene lookup returns CDR1 SGHTA and CDR2 FQGTGA. J was trimmed by 4 bases and V by 0 bases; bases with no gene match: 5. CDR3 coding DNA: TGTGCCAGCAGCTTAACCCCCAGCGGGGGGGCCACCGGGGAGCTGTTTTTT. Protein: CASSLTPSGGATGELFF. Full variable domain (missing parts from reference TRBV7-3 and TRBJ2-2): GAGVSQTPSNKVTEKGKYVELRCDPISGHTALYWYRQSLGQGPEFLIYFQGTGAADDSGLPNDRFFAVRPEGSVSTLKIQRTERGDSAVYLCASSLTPSGGATGELFFGEGSRLTVL.

J is TRBJ1-2 and V is TRBV6-6; 9 bases agree with TRBD1. The junction had 7 bases not matched to a gene; V was cut back by 6 bases and J by 5 bases. CDR1 is MNHNY, CDR2 SVGAGI, per germline (reference sequence). This CDR3 has 14 residues. CDR3 in DNA: TGTGCCAGCAGCGCACAGGGGGCCGGGTATGGCTACACCTTC. Translating gives CASSAQGAGYGYTF.

V is TRBV2 and J is TRBJ1-2; 9 positions match TRBD1. Germline CDR1 reads SNHLY; CDR2 reads FYNNEI. The CDR3 is made up of 13 amino acids. With V trimmed by 8 bases and J by 8 bases, 9 bases remained unmatched. The CDR3 region has the DNA TGTGCCAGCGGGGACAGGGTCGCAGGAGGCTACACCTTC. Its translation is CASGDRVAGGYTF.

The chain is built from TRBV29-1 and TRBJ1-1; maybe TRBD1 (5 bases). The V end was cut by 3 bases, the J end by 7 bases, with 15 bases between. The CDR3 consists of 13 residues. Germline assignment: CDR1 SQVTM and CDR2 ANQGSEA. CDR3 loop: CSVDWRRGNEAFF. The CDR3 region has the DNA TGCAGCGTTGATTGGCGAAGGGGAAATGAAGCTTTCTTT.

V gene TRBV30 combines with J gene TRBJ1-2; weak D call: TRBD1 (6 bases). Trimming took off 8 bases at V and 7 bases at J, with 14 bases between the two ends. Germline V gene lookup returns CDR1 GTSNPN and CDR2 SVGIG (reference sequence). The CDR3 is 11 residues long. CDR3 in DNA: TGTGCCCGGAACAGGGATTCTGGCTACACCTTC. As protein: CARNRDSGYTF.

This sequence joins TRBV5-1 and TRBJ1-1; D is ambiguous. The CDR3 loop spans 11 amino acids. Trimming cost V 3 bases and J 11 bases, with 11 bases left between them. Germline V gene data show CDR1 as SGHRS and CDR2 as YFSETQ. For the CDR3, the DNA is TGCGCCAGCAGCTCCGCCTTCGGTGCTTTCTTT. It encodes CASSSAFGAFF.

The CDR3 here is CASSYGQGTYNEQFF. For the CDR3, the DNA is TGCGCCAGCAGCTACGGACAGGGAACCTACAATGAGCAGTTCTTC. This chain joins TRBV5-1 and TRBJ2-1, with 8 positions matching TRBD1. J lost 2 bases, V lost 3 bases, and 4 bases had no gene match. The germline CDR1 and CDR2 sequences are SGHRS and YFSETQ. There are 15 residues in the CDR3.

The chain employs TRBV19 and TRBJ2-3, with a weak D call TRBD1 (6 bases). Per the germline V gene, CDR1 is LNHDA and CDR2 is SQIVND (reference sequence). The CDR3 covers 14 residues. V lost 5 bases and J lost 6, with 15 bases in between. The CDR3 DNA is TGTGCCAGTAGTCCCCGGGACACCAAGGATACGCAGTATTTT. Amino acids: CASSPRDTKDTQYF.

The rearrangement joins TRBV2 to TRBJ2-1; a possible D gene is TRBD1 (6 bases). Germline V gives CDR1 SNHLY, CDR2 FYNNEI. Trimming stripped 4 bases from V and 2 bases from J, with 12 bases between. The CDR3 is 15 residues long. The CDR3 loop is CASSGRQGTYNEQFF. As DNA, the CDR3 is TGTGCCAGCAGTGGGAGGCAGGGGACCTACAATGAGCAGTTCTTC.

This clone was counted a few times. The rearrangement links TRBV5-1 to TRBJ1-4, with TRBD1 matching over 7 bases. Germline V lookup: CDR1 SGHRS, CDR2 YFSETQ. This CDR3 comprises 16 residues. With 4 bases clipped from V and 0 bases from J, the junction kept 6 bases outside the gene matches. The CDR3 is CASSTGQTATNEKLFF. The CDR3 DNA follows: TGCGCCAGCAGCACGGGACAGACTGCAACTAATGAAAAACTGTTTTTT. The full variable domain, its missing parts supplied by reference TRBV5-1 and TRBJ1-4, is KAGVTQTPRYLIKTRGQQVTLSCSPISGHRSVSWYQQTPGQGLQFLFEYFSETQRNKGNFPGRFSGRQFSNSRSEMNVSTLELGDSALYLCASSTGQTATNEKLFFGSGTQLSVL.

The genes are TRBV24-1 and TRBJ1-5; possible D gene TRBD1, 5 bases. This CDR3 has 15 residues. Germline loops: CDR1 KGHDR, CDR2 SFDVKD. Between the trimmed V and J ends, which lost 2 bases and 0 bases, there was a span of 7 bases. For the CDR3, the DNA is TGTGCCACCAGTGATTCGGGGGGTAGCAATCAGCCCCAGCATTTT. Amino acids: CATSDSGGSNQPQHF.

The V and J genes are TRBV4-1 and TRBJ1-6; D gene unclear. Trimming removed 0 bases from V and 0 bases from J, with 9 bases in between. Germline V lookup: CDR1 MGHRA, CDR2 YSYEKL. CDR3 length: 17 amino acids. The CDR3 spells CASSQDPIFSYNSPLHF. CDR3 nucleotide sequence: TGCGCCAGCAGCCAAGATCCCATTTTCTCCTATAATTCACCCCTCCACTTT.

This sequence joins TRBV5-4 and TRBJ2-2, with D perhaps TRBD1 (5 bases). The germline V and J ends were trimmed by 5 bases and 0 bases, with 11 bases remaining between them. CDR1 and CDR2 from the germline V gene are SGHNT and YYREEE (reference sequence). The CDR3 length is 15 residues. The CDR3 protein is CASSSTGPNTGELFF. The CDR3 DNA is TGTGCCAGCAGTTCTACAGGACCGAACACCGGGGAGCTGTTTTTT. The full variable domain, in which reference TRBV5-4 and TRBJ2-2 provide the parts outside the CDR3, is ETGVTQSPTHLIKTRGQQVTLRCSSQSGHNTVSWYQQALGQGPQFIFQYYREEENGRGNFPPRFSGLQFPNYSSELNVNALELDDSALYLCASSSTGPNTGELFFGEGSRLTVL.

The genes are TRBV6-6 and TRBJ2-1; 9 nucleotides agree with TRBD2. The CDR3 spans 18 residues. In germline, CDR1 is MNHNY, CDR2 SVGAGI (reference sequence). Germline trimming cut 5 bases from V and 5 bases from J; bases unmatched to any gene: 16. This CDR3 is CASSPRGAGGLFHNEQFF. DNA for the CDR3: TGTGCCAGCAGTCCCCGAGGGGCGGGGGGGCTTTTCCACAATGAGCAGTTCTTC.

The rearrangement uses TRBV6-5 and TRBJ2-7, with D possibly TRBD1 on 5 matching bases. Germline values: CDR1 MNHEY, CDR2 SVGAGI. The CDR3 is 14 amino acids. The V end lost 6 bases, the J end lost 5 bases, and 17 bases lay between the germline ends. CDR3 coding DNA: TGTGCCAGCAGCAAAGTCCAGGGATTGCACGAGCAGTACTTC. Its protein is CASSKVQGLHEQYF.

V usage is TRBV19 and J usage is TRBJ2-3, with 11 bases fitting TRBD2. CDR1 and CDR2 from the germline V gene are LNHDA and SQIVND (reference sequence). The CDR3 covers 15 residues. V lost 8 bases to trimming and J lost 5 bases; unmatched junction nucleotides: 9. The chain's CDR3 is CASGGLAEGGDTQYF. CDR3 nucleotide sequence: TGTGCCAGTGGGGGACTAGCGGAGGGAGGAGATACGCAGTATTTT.

The chain couples TRBV28 to TRBJ2-7; perhaps TRBD2 as D (6 bases). The germline gives CDR1 MDHEN, CDR2 SYDVKM. Trimming cost V 7 bases and J 1 base, with 23 bases left between them. The CDR3 contains 17 residues. CDR3 protein: CASNSAWDFAGSYEQYF. DNA for the CDR3: TGTGCCAGCAATTCGGCTTGGGATTTCGCGGGATCCTACGAGCAGTACTTC.

J is TRBJ1-4 and V is TRBV7-9, with D possibly matching TRBD1 (5 bases). Germline V gives CDR1 SEHNR, CDR2 FQNEAQ (reference sequence). V was shortened by 5 bases and J by 8 bases, with 15 bases between the two germline ends. The CDR3 has 14 amino acids. The chain's CDR3 is CASSPRRGGEKLFF. CDR3 in DNA: TGTGCCAGCAGCCCCAGGAGGGGAGGGGAAAAACTGTTTTTT.

The chain is built from TRBV29-1 and TRBJ2-7; 7 bases line up with TRBD1. Germline CDR1 SQVTM, CDR2 ANQGSEA. The CDR3 loop spans 12 amino acids. J gave up 10 bases and V 6 bases, and 12 bases lay outside the gene matches. CDR3 DNA: TGCAGCGTCCGGGACAGTGAGACTCCCCAGTACTTC. Translation gives CSVRDSETPQYF.

V and J are TRBV7-3 and TRBJ1-1, with 7 bases matching TRBD1. There are 14 residues in the CDR3. CDR1 SGHTA and CDR2 FQGTGA come from the germline V gene. J lost 3 bases, V lost 5 bases, and 6 bases had no gene match. The CDR3 DNA reads as TGTGCCAGCAGCCCGGGGACAGCTTACACTGAAGCTTTCTTT. Amino acid sequence: CASSPGTAYTEAFF.

This chain joins TRBV5-1 and TRBJ2-1, with 7 bases aligning to TRBD1. V lost 4 bases, J lost 0 bases, and 7 bases stayed unmatched. The CDR3 is made up of 16 amino acids. CDR1 is SGHRS, CDR2 YFSETQ, per germline. The CDR3 bases are TGCGCCAGCAGCCCCAGGGGGAGTGGCTCCTACAATGAGCAGTTCTTC. This translates into CASSPRGSGSYNEQFF. The whole variable domain, filled in from reference TRBV5-1 and TRBJ2-1, reads KAGVTQTPRYLIKTRGQQVTLSCSPISGHRSVSWYQQTPGQGLQFLFEYFSETQRNKGNFPGRFSGRQFSNSRSEMNVSTLELGDSALYLCASSPRGSGSYNEQFFGPGTRLTVL.

This clone has a single count. The rearrangement links TRBV29-1 to TRBJ1-2, with D unresolved. The V gene lost 4 bases and the J gene lost 3 bases, with 6 bases spanning the gap. CDR3 length: 11 residues. Germline loops: CDR1 SQVTM, CDR2 ANQGSEA. CDR3 protein: CSVGQDYGYTF. CDR3 DNA: TGCAGCGTTGGTCAGGACTATGGCTACACCTTC. The full variable domain, completed using reference TRBV29-1 and TRBJ1-2, is SAVISQKPSRDICQRGTSLTIQCQVDSQVTMMFWYRQQPGQSLTLIATANQGSEATYESGFVIDKFPISRPNLTFSTLTVSNMSPEDSSIYLCSVGQDYGYTFGSGTRLTVV.

The V and J genes are TRBV18 and TRBJ1-5; 8 positions agree with TRBD1. Germline lookup yields CDR1 KGHSH and CDR2 LQKENI. The J segment lost 6 bases and the V segment lost 2 bases, leaving 6 bases of the junction unmatched. The CDR3 contains 15 residues. In DNA, the CDR3 is TGTGCCAGCTCACCAGGACAGGGAGGCGGTCAGCCCCAGCATTTT. Protein sequence: CASSPGQGGGQPQHF. The full variable domain, with the rest looked up from reference TRBV18 and TRBJ1-5, is NAGVMQNPRHLVRRRGQEARLRCSPMKGHSHVYWYRQLPEEGLKFMVYLQKENIIDESGMPKERFSAEFPKEGPSILRIQQVVRGDSAAYFCASSPGQGGGQPQHFGDGTRLSIL.